This T cell receptor beta chain was sequenced during a study of CD8+ T cells in alopecia areata. Study-level findings and limits: Patients displayed less clarity in TCR sharing than mice, a finding possibly related to HLA.

Treatment here: oral pan-JAK inhibitor, 5-10 mg twice daily. To note about this clone: Its antigen is undetermined.

The CDR3 has 14 residues. J was trimmed by 6 bases and V by 0 bases; bases with no gene match: 7. Germline lookup yields CDR1 SQVTM and CDR2 ANQGSEA. cDNA reverse transcribed from extracted RNA served as the sequencing template. TCRdb keeps only in-frame clones here, not all; method: immunoSEQ multiplex PCR. Of 180,000 or so clones listed, 55% to 75% were seen once; the top ten hold more than 5.5%. The sequenced sample was CD4+ T cells sorted from blood, obtained at week 24, from a patient treated with tofacitinib. The rearrangement joins TRBV29-1 to TRBJ1-2, with 7 positions matching TRBD1. The sequence derives from a human donor with alopecia areata. The CDR3 nucleotides read TGCAGCGTTGAAGATTGGACAGGAGGCGATGGCTACACCTTC. Translating gives CSVEDWTGGDGYTF.